One sample yielded the 31 T cell receptor beta chains listed below, sequenced in a study of PD-1 blockade in classical Hodgkin lymphoma. Brentuximab vedotin exposure varied among the patients, all of whom had relapsed after autologous stem cell transplantation. Sequencing was performed with immunoSEQ multiplex PCR; in TCRdb, only in-frame clones are kept and a portion is missing. This sample has tens of thousands of clones, with roughly 90% found just once. This material consisted of peripheral blood mononuclear cells (PBMCs), taken at baseline. Receptors were obtained from a human donor with classical Hodgkin lymphoma.

The chain couples TRBV27 to TRBJ1-2, with 7 bases fitting TRBD1. The CDR3 totals 14 residues. Losses at the gene ends were 6 bases for V and 4 bases for J; bases not matched to a gene: 8. Germline CDR1 and CDR2: MNHEY and SMNVEV (reference sequence). In DNA form, the CDR3 reads TGTGCCAGCAGCGGGAGGGGGCGCGGCTATGGCTACACCTTC. Encoded protein: CASSGRGRGYGYTF.

The genes are TRBV6-1 and TRBJ1-1, with TRBD1 identical over 7 bases. CDR1 MNHNS and CDR2 SASEGT come from the germline V gene. V was pared by 6 bases and J by 1 base, with 5 bases of the junction left unmatched. The CDR3 is made up of 14 amino acids. The CDR3 nucleotides read TGTGCCAGCAGGGAGGGACAGAAGAACACTGAAGCTTTCTTT. Protein: CASREGQKNTEAFF.

This chain joins TRBV2 and TRBJ1-5; no clear D gene. The CDR3 runs 14 residues. Germline V gene lookup returns CDR1 SNHLY and CDR2 FYNNEI. Trimming took off 5 bases at V and 0 bases at J, with 8 bases between the two ends. The CDR3 sequence: CASSLIHSNQPQHF. The CDR3 coding sequence is TGTGCCAGCAGTCTAATACATAGCAATCAGCCCCAGCATTTT. Full variable domain (outside the CDR3, taken from reference TRBV2 and TRBJ1-5): EPEVTQTPSHQVTQMGQEVILRCVPISNHLYFYWYRQILGQKVEFLVSFYNNEISEKSEIFDDQFSVERPDGSNFTLKIRSTKLEDSAMYFCASSLIHSNQPQHFGDGTRLSIL.

This sequence joins TRBV19 and TRBJ1-2, with 7 positions matching TRBD1. In germline, CDR1 is LNHDA, CDR2 SQIVND (reference sequence). V shed 0 bases, J shed 6 bases, and the junction held 10 bases outside the gene matches. The CDR3 loop spans 16 amino acids. CDR3 loop: CASSIEGPKQGHGYTF. The CDR3 DNA sequence: TGTGCCAGTAGTATAGAGGGCCCTAAACAGGGGCATGGCTACACCTTC.

This chain joins TRBV5-1 and TRBJ2-7; D remains unclear. The CDR3 spans 15 residues. Trimming removed 0 bases from V and 3 bases from J, with 13 bases in between. Germline V lookup: CDR1 SGHRS, CDR2 YFSETQ. The CDR3 DNA sequence: TGCGCCAGCAGCTTGGGGGTTAGTGGGATCTACGAGCAGTACTTC. It translates to CASSLGVSGIYEQYF.

The rearrangement joins TRBV7-9 to TRBJ2-1; 7 positions agree with TRBD2. Germline CDR1 SEHNR, CDR2 FQNEAQ (reference sequence). This CDR3 contains 15 residues. V was pared by 5 bases and J by 4 bases, with 8 bases of the junction left unmatched. The CDR3 spells CASSIRLADYNEQFF. The CDR3 coding sequence is TGTGCCAGCAGCATCCGACTAGCAGATTACAATGAGCAGTTCTTC.

V usage is TRBV10-3 and J usage is TRBJ1-1; D gene unclear. Deletions cut 6 bases from V and 0 bases from J, with 14 bases between. CDR3 size: 15 residues. Germline V gene sequence: CDR1 ENHRY, CDR2 SYGVKD. CDR3 in DNA: TGTGCCATCAGCTCGACAACCGATTTGAACACTGAAGCTTTCTTT. This sequence encodes CAISSTTDLNTEAFF.

The V and J genes are TRBV7-9 and TRBJ2-4, with D possibly matching TRBD1 (6 bases). This CDR3 region has 12 residues. Trimming shortened V by 1 base and J by 14 bases, and 12 bases separated the two germline ends. Germline assignment: CDR1 SEHNR and CDR2 FQNEAQ (reference sequence). CDR3: CASSLEAGEKYF. CDR3 DNA sequence: TGTGCCAGCAGCTTAGAGGCAGGGGAGAAGTACTTC.

This clone was found a few times. At one end the junction does not follow the germline gene, possibly because of a read error. V gene TRBV14 combines with J gene TRBJ2-2, with 9 bases that match TRBD2. The length of the CDR3 is 15 residues. Germline CDR1 reads SGHDN; CDR2 reads FVKESK. CDR3 sequence reads: CASSKDGTSNRELFF. CDR3 bases: TGTGCCAGCAGCAAAGACGGGACTAGCAACAGGGAGCTGTTTTTT.

The CDR3 loop is CASSSLHPGANVLTF. The CDR3 DNA follows: TGTGCCAGCAGCAGCTTACACCCTGGGGCCAACGTCCTGACTTTC. The genes are TRBV21-1 and TRBJ2-6; the D segment call TRBD1 is taken from the table without a DNA check. TRBV21-1 is flagged as a pseudogene. The CDR3 consists of 15 residues.

The rearrangement joins TRBV7-9 to TRBJ2-7; D is unclear. V dropped 1 base and J dropped 0 bases, with 7 bases sitting between them. Germline CDR1 reads SEHNR; CDR2 reads FQNEAQ (reference sequence). The CDR3 totals 14 residues. CDR3 coding DNA: TGTGCCAGCAGCTTAGAAGACGCCTCCTACGAGCAGTACTTC. Amino acids: CASSLEDASYEQYF.

The chain has TRBV27 and TRBJ1-2; D not resolved. CDR1 and CDR2 (germline): MNHEY, SMNVEV (reference sequence). V gave up 5 bases and J gave up 1 base, with 17 bases separating them. The CDR3 loop spans 16 amino acids. The CDR3 DNA sequence: TGTGCCAGCAGTGAAAGGACTGCTAAGAATAACTATGGCTACACCTTC. Amino acid sequence: CASSERTAKNNYGYTF.

The chain combines TRBV4-3 with TRBJ2-7, with TRBD1 identical over 8 bases. In germline, CDR1 is LGHNA, CDR2 YSLEER. The length of the CDR3 is 15 residues. V dropped 1 base and J dropped 2; count of bases not matched to a gene: 4. The CDR3 reads CASSQAGQGAYEQYF. Here the CDR3 DNA reads TGCGCCAGCAGCCAAGCAGGACAGGGAGCCTACGAGCAGTACTTC.

V usage is TRBV29-1 and J usage is TRBJ1-2; 8 nucleotides match TRBD1. Germline V CDR1 and CDR2: SQVTM, ANQGSEA. V lost 6 bases, J lost 8 bases, and 8 bases stayed unmatched. This CDR3 region has 12 residues. The CDR3 spells CSVETGVGGYTF. The CDR3 region has the DNA TGCAGCGTGGAGACAGGGGTGGGCGGCTACACCTTC.

The V gene is TRBV29-1, the J gene TRBJ2-7; TRBD1 is a possible D gene (6 bases). CDR1 is SQVTM, CDR2 ANQGSEA, per germline. The CDR3 totals 13 residues. With 7 bases removed from V and 0 bases from J, the gap between germline ends came to 13 bases. The CDR3 sequence: CSAKTGHSYEQYF. The CDR3 nucleotides read TGCAGCGCGAAAACAGGGCACTCCTACGAGCAGTACTTC.

This chain connects TRBV7-2 to TRBJ1-1, with 9 bases identical to TRBD1. The V gene's germline CDR1 is SGHTA and CDR2 FQGNSA. Trimming at V came to 5 bases and at J to 5 bases, leaving 9 bases not matched to a gene. CDR3 length: 15 residues. DNA for the CDR3: TGTGCCAGCAGCGAGCGCGGACAGGGGACTACTGAAGCTTTCTTT. It specifies CASSERGQGTTEAFF.

This clone was detected only a few times. The chain carries TRBV5-6 and TRBJ2-3; D might be TRBD2 (6 bases). Germline CDR1 and CDR2: SGHDT and YYEEEE. The CDR3 loop spans 18 amino acids. V lost 0 bases, J lost 0 bases, and 17 bases lay in between. CDR3 nucleotides: TGTGCCAGCAGCTTGGGTAGCGGACCCTATTCTAGCACAGATACGCAGTATTTT. Translated: CASSLGSGPYSSTDTQYF.

This chain uses TRBV4-3 with TRBJ2-7; TRBD1 aligns across 8 bases. CDR1 and CDR2 (germline): LGHNA, YSLEER. The CDR3 covers 16 residues. The V gene end was trimmed by 1 base and the J gene end by 4 bases; junction bases not matched to a gene: 9. The chain's CDR3 is CASSQAWDRMRYEQYF. CDR3 sequence (DNA): TGCGCCAGCAGCCAAGCCTGGGACAGGATGAGATACGAGCAGTACTTC.

The chain recombines TRBV18 with TRBJ2-2; 8 nucleotides match TRBD1. Germline lookup yields CDR1 KGHSH and CDR2 LQKENI. This CDR3 contains 15 residues. V gave up 6 bases and J gave up 0 bases; unmatched junction bases: 3. This chain's CDR3 is CASSLGQANTGELFF. CDR3 DNA: TGTGCCAGCTCGCTGGGACAGGCGAACACCGGGGAGCTGTTTTTT.

V and J are TRBV7-8 and TRBJ1-1; D not certain. The V and J ends lost 5 bases and 1 base respectively, with 11 bases between them. The CDR3 has 14 amino acids. Germline V lookup: CDR1 SGHVS, CDR2 FQNEAQ. The CDR3 nucleotides are TGTGCCAGCAGCCCCCCCACAGCGAACACTGAAGCTTTCTTT. Translated: CASSPPTANTEAFF.

The gene calls are TRBV4-3 and TRBJ2-1; D not resolved. This CDR3 has 17 residues. Per germline, CDR1 LGHNA and CDR2 YSLEER. The germline V and J ends were trimmed by 3 bases and 0 bases, with 15 bases remaining between them. This chain's CDR3 is CASSHQTNGYSYNEQFF. DNA for the CDR3: TGCGCCAGCAGCCATCAAACTAATGGGTACTCCTACAATGAGCAGTTCTTC.

V gene TRBV30 combines with J gene TRBJ1-4; no clear D gene. The CDR3 is made up of 15 amino acids. Germline CDR1 is GTSNPN and CDR2 is SVGIG (reference sequence). V was trimmed by 3 bases and J by 3 bases, leaving 14 bases between them. CDR3 protein: CAWRPPNGANEKLFF. The CDR3 bases are TGTGCCTGGAGGCCTCCGAACGGGGCTAATGAAAAACTGTTTTTT.

The chain uses TRBV29-1 and TRBJ1-1; D ambiguous. CDR3 length equals 16 residues. The germline gives CDR1 SQVTM, CDR2 ANQGSEA. Trimming removed 3 bases from V and 0 bases from J, with 17 bases in between. The CDR3 region is CSVDPREHPMNTEAFF. In nucleotides, the CDR3 is TGCAGCGTTGACCCTAGGGAGCATCCTATGAACACTGAAGCTTTCTTT.

This chain links TRBV28 with TRBJ1-2; no reliable D call. Trimming stripped 6 bases from V and 2 bases from J, with 13 bases between. The CDR3 is 14 residues long. CDR1 is MDHEN, CDR2 SYDVKM, per germline. CDR3 loop: CASSRRALNYGYTF. DNA of the CDR3: TGTGCCAGCAGCAGGAGGGCCCTGAACTATGGCTACACCTTC.

J is TRBJ2-7 and V is TRBV6-1; 7 bases are a match to TRBD1. Per germline, CDR1 MNHNS and CDR2 SASEGT. This CDR3 spans 14 amino acids. The V gene end was trimmed by 3 bases and the J gene end by 3 bases; junction bases not matched to a gene: 5. The CDR3, as DNA: TGTGCCAGCAGTGAGACAGGGTCTTACTACGAGCAGTACTTC. It specifies CASSETGSYYEQYF.

The V call is TRBV4-1, the J call TRBJ1-4, with TRBD1 matching 7 bases. The ends lost 5 bases at V and 8 bases at J; junction bases unmatched: 8. The germline gives CDR1 MGHRA, CDR2 YSYEKL. This CDR3 has 14 amino acids. The CDR3 loop reads CASSSPGQQEKLFF. CDR3 nucleotides: TGCGCCAGCAGCTCCCCGGGACAGCAAGAAAAACTGTTTTTT.

V gene TRBV29-1 combines with J gene TRBJ2-7; 11 nucleotides line up with TRBD1. J lost 2 bases, V lost 1 base, and 4 bases had no gene match. Germline V lookup: CDR1 SQVTM, CDR2 ANQGSEA. This CDR3 comprises 15 residues. CDR3 sequence (DNA): TGCAGCGTTGAAGGGGACAGGGGGAGCCCCTACGAGCAGTACTTC. Amino acids: CSVEGDRGSPYEQYF.

The rearrangement joins TRBV4-2 to TRBJ2-1; possible D gene TRBD2, 6 bases. Trimming removed 9 bases from V and 8 bases from J, with 14 bases in between. Germline V gene data show CDR1 as LGHNA and CDR2 as YNFKEQ. CDR3 size: 12 residues. CDR3 loop: CASRSWGDEQFF. CDR3 nucleotide sequence: TGTGCCAGTCGTTCATGGGGGGATGAGCAGTTCTTC.

The rearrangement joins TRBV7-9 to TRBJ1-2; unclear D gene. V lost 1 base to trimming and J lost 4 bases, with 10 bases between them. The CDR3 covers 14 residues. The germline gives CDR1 SEHNR, CDR2 FQNEAQ (reference sequence). CDR3 sequence: CASSLGSAAYGYTF. DNA for the CDR3: TGTGCCAGCAGCTTAGGATCCGCAGCCTATGGCTACACCTTC.

DNA of the CDR3: TGTGCCAGCAGCTCCATAGCGGGAGAGGGCACCGGGGAGCTGTTTTTT. Translating gives CASSSIAGEGTGELFF. V usage is TRBV11-2 and J usage is TRBJ2-2; 9 nucleotides line up with TRBD2. This CDR3 has 16 amino acids. The ends lost 4 bases at V and 4 bases at J; junction bases unmatched: 7. Looked up from germline, CDR1 is SGHAT and CDR2 is FQNNGV.

The chain uses TRBV29-1 and TRBJ2-7, with D tentatively TRBD1 (6 bases). CDR1 and CDR2 from the germline V gene are SQVTM and ANQGSEA. The V and J ends lost 6 bases and 2 bases respectively, with 11 bases between them. The CDR3 is 12 residues long. In nucleotides, the CDR3 is TGCAGCGTCTACGGGACAACCTACGAGCAGTACTTC. Its translation: CSVYGTTYEQYF.